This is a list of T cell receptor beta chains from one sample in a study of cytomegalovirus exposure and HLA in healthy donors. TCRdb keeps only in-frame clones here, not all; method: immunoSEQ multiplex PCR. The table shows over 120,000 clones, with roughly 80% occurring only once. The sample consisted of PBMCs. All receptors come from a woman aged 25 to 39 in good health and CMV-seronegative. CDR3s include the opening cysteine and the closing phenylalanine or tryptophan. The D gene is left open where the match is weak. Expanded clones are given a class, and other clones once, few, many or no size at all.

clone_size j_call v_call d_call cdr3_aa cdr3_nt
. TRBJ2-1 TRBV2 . CASQGAVNEQFF TGTGCCAGCCAAGGGGCGGTCAATGAGCAGTTCTTC
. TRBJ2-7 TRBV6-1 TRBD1 CASSEMLGTGDYEQYF TGTGCCAGCAGTGAAATGTTGGGGACAGGGGACTACGAGCAGTACTTC
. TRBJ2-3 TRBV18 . CASSPPIRTDTQYF TGTGCCAGCTCACCCCCGATACGGACAGATACGCAGTATTTT
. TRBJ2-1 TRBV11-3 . CASSNQGVNEQFF TGTGCCAGCAGCAATCAAGGGGTAAATGAGCAGTTCTTC
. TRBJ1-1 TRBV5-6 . CASSLVPGENTEAFF TGTGCCAGCAGCTTGGTCCCAGGGGAGAACACTGAAGCTTTCTTT
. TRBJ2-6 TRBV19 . CASSIPRVPTSGANVLTF TGTGCCAGTAGTATCCCCAGGGTCCCTACCTCTGGGGCCAACGTCCTGACTTTC
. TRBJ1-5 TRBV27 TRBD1 CASSSARDRFNQPQHF TGTGCCAGCAGTTCCGCCCGGGACAGGTTTAATCAGCCCCAGCATTTT
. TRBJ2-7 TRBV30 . CAWSEGPQLYEQYF TGTGCCTGGAGTGAGGGGCCCCAGCTCTACGAGCAGTACTTC
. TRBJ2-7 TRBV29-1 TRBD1 CSVEEARGHEQYF TGCAGCGTTGAAGAAGCCAGGGGGCACGAGCAGTACTTC
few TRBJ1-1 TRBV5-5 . CASSLDLNTEAFF TGTGCCAGCAGCTTGGACTTGAACACTGAAGCTTTCTTT
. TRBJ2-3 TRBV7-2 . CASSLGQEDTQYF TGTGCCAGCAGCTTGGGCCAGGAAGATACGCAGTATTTT
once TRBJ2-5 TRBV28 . CASSTPGQEETQYF TGTGCCAGCAGTACCCCAGGGCAGGAAGAGACCCAGTACTTC
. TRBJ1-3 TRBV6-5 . CASSYGGRTGNTIYF TGTGCCAGCAGTTACGGGGGCAGGACTGGAAACACCATATATTTT
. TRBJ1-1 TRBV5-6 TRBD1 CASSAPGTGFPEAFF TGTGCCAGCAGCGCACCCGGGACAGGGTTTCCTGAAGCTTTCTTT
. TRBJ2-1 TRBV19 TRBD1 CASSDRGPYNEQFF TGTGCCAGTAGTGACAGGGGACCCTACAATGAGCAGTTCTTC
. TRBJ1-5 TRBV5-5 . CASSLQGNQPQHF TGTGCCAGCAGCTTGCAGGGCAATCAGCCCCAGCATTTT
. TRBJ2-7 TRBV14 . CASSQSQGNPYEQYF TGTGCCAGCAGTCAGAGCCAGGGAAACCCCTACGAGCAGTACTTC
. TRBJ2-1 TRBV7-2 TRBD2 CASSFSGRGSEQFF TGTGCCAGCAGCTTTAGCGGGAGGGGATCTGAGCAGTTCTTC
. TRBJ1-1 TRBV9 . CASSVGGVGRTRGDTEAFF TGTGCCAGCAGCGTAGGGGGGGTCGGGCGGACCCGGGGAGACACTGAAGCTTTCTTT
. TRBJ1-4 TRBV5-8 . CASSLAYSYRNEKLFF TGTGCCAGCAGCTTGGCGTACAGCTATCGCAACGAAAAACTGTTTTTT
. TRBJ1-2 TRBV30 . CAGVFRTPRNYGYTF TGTGCTGGGGTGTTTAGGACACCCCGTAACTATGGCTACACCTTC
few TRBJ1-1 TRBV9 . CASSVPGSEAFF TGTGCCAGCAGCGTACCAGGTTCTGAAGCTTTCTTT
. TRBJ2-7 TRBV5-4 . CASKSGPSSYEQYF TGTGCCAGCAAGTCAGGGCCTAGCTCCTACGAGCAGTACTTC
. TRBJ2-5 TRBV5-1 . CASSLVTGSGQETQYF TGCGCCAGCAGCTTGGTAACAGGGTCAGGTCAAGAGACCCAGTACTTC
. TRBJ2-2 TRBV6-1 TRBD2 CASSGGLAENTGELFF TGTGCCAGCAGTGGAGGACTAGCGGAGAACACCGGGGAGCTGTTTTTT
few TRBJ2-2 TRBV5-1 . CASNRLNTGELFF TGCGCCAGCAACCGACTGAACACCGGGGAGCTGTTTTTT
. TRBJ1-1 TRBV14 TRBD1 CASSLRTGGTGLDTEAFF TGTGCCAGCAGTCTACGGACAGGGGGCACCGGACTGGACACTGAAGCTTTCTTT
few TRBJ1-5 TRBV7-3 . CASSSGLDGQPQHF TGTGCCAGCAGCTCCGGACTAGACGGTCAGCCCCAGCATTTT
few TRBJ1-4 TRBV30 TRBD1 CAWSAGQGHEKLFF TGTGCCTGGAGTGCCGGACAGGGACATGAAAAACTGTTTTTT
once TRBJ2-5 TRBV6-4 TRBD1 CASSADRGETQYF TGTGCCAGCAGTGCGGACAGGGGAGAGACCCAGTACTTC
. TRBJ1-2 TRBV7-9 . CASSQAQLSYTF TGTGCCAGCAGCCAGGCCCAGTTAAGCTACACCTTC
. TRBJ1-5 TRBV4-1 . CASSQGVGQPQHF TGCGCCAGCAGCCAAGGCGTGGGCCAGCCCCAGCATTTT
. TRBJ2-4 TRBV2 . CASNPHRGGSTDIQYF TGTGCCAGCAATCCCCATAGAGGTGGGAGCACGGACATTCAGTACTTC
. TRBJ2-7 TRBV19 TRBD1 CASSSGTGASEQYF TGTGCCAGTAGCTCTGGGACAGGGGCTAGCGAGCAGTACTTC
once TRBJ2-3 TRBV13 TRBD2 CASSSGGRVGDTQYF TGTGCCAGCAGCTCCGGAGGGAGGGTAGGTGATACGCAGTATTTT
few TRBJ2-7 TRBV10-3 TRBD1 CAISGGTGYEQYF TGTGCCATCAGTGGAGGGACAGGCTACGAGCAGTACTTC
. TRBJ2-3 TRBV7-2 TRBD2 CASSLVGTNPPDTQYF TGTGCCAGCAGCTTAGTCGGGACTAACCCCCCAGATACGCAGTATTTT
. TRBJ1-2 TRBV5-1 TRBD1 CASSRDRASVYGYTF TGCGCCAGCAGCCGGGACAGGGCTTCCGTCTATGGCTACACCTTC
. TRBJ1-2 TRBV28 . CASSLPTGSGYTF TGTGCCAGCAGTTTACCTACAGGCTCCGGCTACACCTTC